This TCR beta chain derives from a study of early T cells in non-severe SARS-CoV-2 infection (TCRdb year 2021). Context from the whole study: Because TCR sequencing relied on bulk RNA taken from unsorted whole blood, pairing of alpha and beta chains was not possible. Study-level results and caveats: VDJdb matching was skewed toward anti-spike CD8 responses and likely underestimated virus-specific expansions by missing private and CD4 specificities.

Library preparation used 5' RACE. Sequenced on a NextSeq 500. In the TCR library protocol, unique molecular identifiers were attached to individual cDNA molecules to correct for PCR bias and sequencing error. Both TCR alpha and beta chains were sequenced, and tight co-correlation was observed between alpha and beta sequence abundances in each sample. The authors' pipeline ran thus. V gene, J gene and CDR3 annotation of TCR sequences was performed with Decombinator V4. TCRs were defined as expanded if a significant change between any two time points was detected under a Poisson model with p below 0.0001. TCR abundances were normalised to the total number of TCRs sequenced per sample and were expressed as counts per million. MAIT TCRs were defined by TRAV1-2 paired with TRAJ12, TRAJ20 or TRAJ33, and iNKT TCRs by TRAV10 paired with TRAJ18. VDJdb, accessed 1 November 2021, was searched for CMV, EBV and SARS-CoV-2 annotated TCRs, with TCRs annotated for multiple antigens excluded. TCRdb handled the public reads itself, with Q25 trimming in fastp and clone calling in MiXCR, and kept productive beta chains. Rows with a matching CDR3 protein are joined into one entry that keeps the most common DNA and genes. The V and J calls reflect TCRdb's pipeline rather than the authors' work. The sample includes some 54,000 distinct CDR3 sequences, with 10% observed a single time. The top ten clones comprise 8.5% to 9% of the sample.

Remarks on this clonotype: The clone's antigen remains unknown. No base-level quality is on record; no much larger clone is a single base apart.

A case-control design nested within a healthcare worker cohort in London, UK, was used, with weekly nasopharyngeal swab PCR tests and blood sampling performed. Healthcare workers were enrolled in the week of the UK lockdown, from 23 to 31 March 2020, and were followed every week for up to roughly 16 weeks. From a lookup of the germline V gene, CDR1 and CDR2 are KGHSH and LQKENI. The CDR3 runs 15 amino acids, cysteine and phenylalanine included. The retained sequence is limited to the CDR3, 45 bases, with the frame set at the first base. The trim is 3 bases for V and 4 bases for J, with a gap of 12 bases between the germline ends.

The sample consisted of whole blood. The clonotype originates from an adult who was a healthcare worker with PCR-confirmed SARS-CoV-2 infection or an uninfected control (not recorded which). The rearranged segments are TRBV18 and TRBJ1-4; TRBD1 is possibly the D segment (6 matching bases). The DNA reads as follows: TGTGCCAGCTCACCCGGAGACAGGTTTAATGAAAAACTGTTTTTT. This yields the protein CASSPGDRFNEKLFF. Joined to the reference TRBV18 and TRBJ1-4 proteins, this CDR3 gives the full variable domain: NAGVMQNPRHLVRRRGQEARLRCSPMKGHSHVYWYRQLPEEGLKFMVYLQKENIIDESGMPKERFSAEFPKEGPSILRIQQVVRGDSAAYFCASSPGDRFNEKLFFGSGTQLSVL.